A selection of T cell receptor beta chains follows, all from one sample in a study of blood T cell repertoires in COVID-19. The assay was immunoSEQ multiplex PCR, and TCRdb's table has in-frame clones only and misses some. The sample has fewer than 150,000 clones, 85% to 90% seen once. Material for sequencing was peripheral blood. The receptors originated from a human donor in a cohort sampled during active COVID-19. CDR3s include the opening cysteine and the closing phenylalanine or tryptophan. Fields, in order: J gene, V gene, CDR3 protein.

j_gene: TRBJ1-6; v_gene: TRBV7-2; CDR3aa: CASSLPQGPNSPLHF
j_gene: TRBJ1-5; v_gene: TRBV5-1; CDR3aa: CASSLSGDRGQPQHF
j_gene: TRBJ2-1; v_gene: TRBV2; CDR3aa: CASSEEWGGGNEQFF
j_gene: TRBJ1-1; v_gene: TRBV11-2; CDR3aa: CASSFLDRGVTEAFF
j_gene: TRBJ2-3; v_gene: TRBV6-2/TRBV6-3; CDR3aa: CASSLEAGGTGDTQYF
j_gene: TRBJ2-5; v_gene: TRBV18; CDR3aa: CASSPIRGEQETQYF
j_gene: TRBJ2-3; v_gene: TRBV7-7; CDR3aa: CASSQGVAGGPDTQYF
j_gene: TRBJ2-5; v_gene: TRBV9; CDR3aa: CASSALGDRVETQYF
j_gene: TRBJ1-1; v_gene: TRBV5-1; CDR3aa: CASSLEAGALGTEAFF
j_gene: TRBJ2-5; v_gene: TRBV5-6; CDR3aa: CASSFAGYQETQYF
j_gene: TRBJ2-7; v_gene: TRBV9; CDR3aa: CASSETARADYEQYF